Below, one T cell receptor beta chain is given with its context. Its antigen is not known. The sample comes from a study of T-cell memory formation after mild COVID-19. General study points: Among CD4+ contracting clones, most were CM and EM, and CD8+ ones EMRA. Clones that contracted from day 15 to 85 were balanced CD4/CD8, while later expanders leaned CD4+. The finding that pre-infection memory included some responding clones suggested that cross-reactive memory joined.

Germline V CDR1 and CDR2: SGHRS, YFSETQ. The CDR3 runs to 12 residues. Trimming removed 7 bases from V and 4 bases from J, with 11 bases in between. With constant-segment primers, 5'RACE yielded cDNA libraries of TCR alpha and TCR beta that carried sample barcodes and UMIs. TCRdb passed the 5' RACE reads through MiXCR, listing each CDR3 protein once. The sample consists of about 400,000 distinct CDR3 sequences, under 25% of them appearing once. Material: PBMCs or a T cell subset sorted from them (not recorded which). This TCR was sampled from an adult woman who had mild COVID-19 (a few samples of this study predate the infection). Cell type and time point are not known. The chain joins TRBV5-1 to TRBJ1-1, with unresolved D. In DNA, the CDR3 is TGCGCCAGCGGGAGTGAGGGCACTGAAGCTTTCTTT. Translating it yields CASGSEGTEAFF. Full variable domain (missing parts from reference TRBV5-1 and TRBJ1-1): KAGVTQTPRYLIKTRGQQVTLSCSPISGHRSVSWYQQTPGQGLQFLFEYFSETQRNKGNFPGRFSGRQFSNSRSEMNVSTLELGDSALYLCASGSEGTEAFFGQGTRLTVV.